A single T cell receptor (beta chain) is shown here with its context. Per the authors' pipeline: Researchers report that nucleated cell counts were estimated from reference gene primer amplification. Data came from immunoSEQ multiplex PCR; TCRdb stores just in-frame clones and leaves some out. Clonal size and the V and J genes are those of that table, whereas D and trimming came from the DNA. The sample lists some 400,000 clones, roughly 89% occurring once. After removal of 6 bases from V and 5 bases from J, the junction contained 10 bases not matched to a gene. The CDR3 is 14 residues long. Per germline, CDR1 SQVTM and CDR2 ANQGSEA. This sample is drawn from a study of blood T cell repertoires in COVID-19. Study-wide context: Spain, Italy and the United States supplied samples that represented acute and convalescent COVID-19. Nucleic acid was either cDNA or gDNA, and it came from T cells, B-cell-depleted T cells, or PBMCs.

The specimen was peripheral blood. The chain joins TRBV29-1 to TRBJ1-2, with TRBD1 matching 9 bases. This sequence originates from a man younger than 30 with active or convalescent COVID-19. The CDR3 sequence: CSVRDREIGYGYTF. As DNA, the CDR3 is TGCAGCGTCCGGGACAGGGAGATTGGGTATGGCTACACCTTC.